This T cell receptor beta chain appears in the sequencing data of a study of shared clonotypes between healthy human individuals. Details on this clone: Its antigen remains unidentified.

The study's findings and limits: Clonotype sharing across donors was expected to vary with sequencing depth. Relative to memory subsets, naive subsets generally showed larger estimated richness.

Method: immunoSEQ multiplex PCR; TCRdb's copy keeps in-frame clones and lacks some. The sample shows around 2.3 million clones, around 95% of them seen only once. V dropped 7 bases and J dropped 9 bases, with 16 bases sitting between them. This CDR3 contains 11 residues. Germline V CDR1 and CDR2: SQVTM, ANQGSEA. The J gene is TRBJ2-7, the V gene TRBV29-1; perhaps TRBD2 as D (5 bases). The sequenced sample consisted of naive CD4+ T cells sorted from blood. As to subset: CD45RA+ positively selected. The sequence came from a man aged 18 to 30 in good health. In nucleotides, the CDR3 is TGCAGCGCGTCTAGCCCAAGAGGGCAGTACTTC. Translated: CSASSPRGQYF.